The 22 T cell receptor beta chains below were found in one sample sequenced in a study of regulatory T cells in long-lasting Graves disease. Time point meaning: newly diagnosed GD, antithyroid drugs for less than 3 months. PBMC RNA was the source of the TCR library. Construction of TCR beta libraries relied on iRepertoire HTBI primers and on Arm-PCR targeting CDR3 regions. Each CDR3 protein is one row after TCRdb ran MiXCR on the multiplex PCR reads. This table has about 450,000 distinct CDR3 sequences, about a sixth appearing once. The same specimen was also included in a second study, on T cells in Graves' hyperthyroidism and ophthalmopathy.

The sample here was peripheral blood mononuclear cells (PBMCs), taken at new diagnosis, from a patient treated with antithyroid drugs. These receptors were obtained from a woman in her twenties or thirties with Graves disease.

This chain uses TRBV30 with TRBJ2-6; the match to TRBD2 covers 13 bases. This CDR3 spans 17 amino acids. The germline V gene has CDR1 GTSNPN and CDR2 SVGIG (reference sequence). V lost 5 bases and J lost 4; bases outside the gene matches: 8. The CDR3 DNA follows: TGTGCCTGGGATGGACTAGCGGGAGTTTCAGGGGCCAACGTCCTGACTTTC. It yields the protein CAWDGLAGVSGANVLTF.

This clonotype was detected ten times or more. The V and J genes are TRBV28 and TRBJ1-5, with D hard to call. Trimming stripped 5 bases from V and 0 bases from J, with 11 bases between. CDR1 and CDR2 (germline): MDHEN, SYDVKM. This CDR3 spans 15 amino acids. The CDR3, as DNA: TGTGCCAGCAGTATAAGCGCATATAGCAATCAGCCCCAGCATTTT. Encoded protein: CASSISAYSNQPQHF.

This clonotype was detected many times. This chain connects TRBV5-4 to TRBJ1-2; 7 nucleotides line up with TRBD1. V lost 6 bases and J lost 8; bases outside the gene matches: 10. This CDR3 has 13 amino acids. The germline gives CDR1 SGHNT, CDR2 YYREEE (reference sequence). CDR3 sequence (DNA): TGTGCCAGCACCTTACAGGGGTGGGACGGCTACACCTTC. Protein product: CASTLQGWDGYTF.

The CDR3 bases are TGCAGCGTTGTCGCGACAGGGGGACGGGATGAGCAGTTCTTC. Residues: CSVVATGGRDEQFF. The V and J genes are TRBV29-1 and TRBJ2-1, with 9 bases fitting TRBD1. This CDR3 comprises 14 residues. Trimming took 4 bases from V and 8 from J; bases not matched to a gene: 9. Germline lookup yields CDR1 SQVTM and CDR2 ANQGSEA.

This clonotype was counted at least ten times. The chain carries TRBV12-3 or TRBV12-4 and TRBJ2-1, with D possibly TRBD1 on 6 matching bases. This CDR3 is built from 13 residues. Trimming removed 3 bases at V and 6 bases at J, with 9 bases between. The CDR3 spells CASSFAGVNEQFF. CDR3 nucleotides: TGTGCCAGCAGTTTTGCAGGGGTCAATGAGCAGTTCTTC.

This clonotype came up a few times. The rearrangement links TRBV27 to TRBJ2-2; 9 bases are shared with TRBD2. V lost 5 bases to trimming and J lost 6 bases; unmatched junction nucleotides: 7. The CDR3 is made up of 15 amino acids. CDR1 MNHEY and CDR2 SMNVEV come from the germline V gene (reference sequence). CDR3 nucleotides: TGTGCCAGCAGTATCATAGCGGGAGAGGCCGGGGAGCTGTTTTTT. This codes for CASSIIAGEAGELFF.

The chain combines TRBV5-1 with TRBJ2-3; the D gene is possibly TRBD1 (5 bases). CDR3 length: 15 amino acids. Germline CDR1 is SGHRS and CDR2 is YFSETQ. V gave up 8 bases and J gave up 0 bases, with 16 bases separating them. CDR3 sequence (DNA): TGCGCCAGTGAAACAGGTGCTACTAGCACAGATACGCAGTATTTT. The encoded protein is CASETGATSTDTQYF.

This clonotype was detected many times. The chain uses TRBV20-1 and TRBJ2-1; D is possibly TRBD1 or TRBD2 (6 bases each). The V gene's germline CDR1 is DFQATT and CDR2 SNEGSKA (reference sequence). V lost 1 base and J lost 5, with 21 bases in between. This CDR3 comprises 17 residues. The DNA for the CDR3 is TGCAGTGCTAGAGCCCGTTTGGGGGCTAGCGTGCACAATGAGCAGTTCTTC. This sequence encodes CSARARLGASVHNEQFF.

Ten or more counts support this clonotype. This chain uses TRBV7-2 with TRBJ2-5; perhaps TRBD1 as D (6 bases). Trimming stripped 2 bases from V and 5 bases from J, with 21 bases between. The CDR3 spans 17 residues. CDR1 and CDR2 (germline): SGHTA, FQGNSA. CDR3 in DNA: TGTGCCAGCAGCTTAAGGTTGACAGGCCCGTCCGCCGAGACCCAGTACTTC. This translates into CASSLRLTGPSAETQYF.

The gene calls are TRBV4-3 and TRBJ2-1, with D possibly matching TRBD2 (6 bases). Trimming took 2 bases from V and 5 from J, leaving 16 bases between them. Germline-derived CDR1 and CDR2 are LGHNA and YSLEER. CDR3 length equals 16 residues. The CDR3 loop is CASSQRTGEGHNEQFF. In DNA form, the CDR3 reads TGCGCCAGCAGCCAAAGAACGGGAGAAGGACACAATGAGCAGTTCTTC.

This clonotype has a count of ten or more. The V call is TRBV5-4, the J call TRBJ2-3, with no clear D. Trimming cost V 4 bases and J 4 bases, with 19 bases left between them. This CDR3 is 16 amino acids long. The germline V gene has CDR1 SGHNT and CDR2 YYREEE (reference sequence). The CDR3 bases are TGTGCCAGCAGCACTGCAATTAGCTCAGGTGCAGATACGCAGTATTTT. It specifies CASSTAISSGADTQYF.

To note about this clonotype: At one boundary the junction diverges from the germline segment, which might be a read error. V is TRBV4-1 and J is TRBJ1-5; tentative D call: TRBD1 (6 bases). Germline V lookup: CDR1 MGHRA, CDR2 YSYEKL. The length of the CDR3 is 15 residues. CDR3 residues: CASSQDMGRGKPRHF. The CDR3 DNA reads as TGCGCCAGCAGCCAAGACATGGGCAGGGGAAAGCCCCGGCATTTT.

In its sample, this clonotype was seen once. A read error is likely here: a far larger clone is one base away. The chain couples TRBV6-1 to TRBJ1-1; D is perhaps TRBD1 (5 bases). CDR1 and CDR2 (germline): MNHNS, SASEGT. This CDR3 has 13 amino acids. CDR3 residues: CASRRQMNTGAFF. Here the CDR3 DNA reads TGTGCCAGCAGACGACAGATGAACACTGGAGCTTTCTTT.

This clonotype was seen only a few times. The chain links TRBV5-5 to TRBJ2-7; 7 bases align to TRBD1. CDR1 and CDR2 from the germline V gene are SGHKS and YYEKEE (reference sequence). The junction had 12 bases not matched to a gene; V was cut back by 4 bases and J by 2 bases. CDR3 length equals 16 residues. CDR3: CASSPSAGTVAYEQYF. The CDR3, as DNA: TGTGCCAGCAGCCCCAGTGCCGGGACAGTGGCCTACGAGCAGTACTTC.

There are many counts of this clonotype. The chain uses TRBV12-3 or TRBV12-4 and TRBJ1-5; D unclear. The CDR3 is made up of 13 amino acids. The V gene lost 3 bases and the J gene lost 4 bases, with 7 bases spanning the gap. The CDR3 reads CASSFSQNQPQHF. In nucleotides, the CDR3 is TGTGCCAGCAGTTTCTCACAAAATCAGCCCCAGCATTTT.

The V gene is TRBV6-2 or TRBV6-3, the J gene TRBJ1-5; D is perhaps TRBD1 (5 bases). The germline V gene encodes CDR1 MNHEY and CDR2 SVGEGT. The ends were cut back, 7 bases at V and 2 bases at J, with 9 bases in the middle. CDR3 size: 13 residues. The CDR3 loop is CASTWGGNQPQHF. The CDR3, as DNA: TGTGCCAGCACTTGGGGCGGCAATCAGCCCCAGCATTTT.

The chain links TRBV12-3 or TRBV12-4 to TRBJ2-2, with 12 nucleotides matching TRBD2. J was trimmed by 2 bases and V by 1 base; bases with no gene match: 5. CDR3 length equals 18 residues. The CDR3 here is CASSLGGLAGGNTGELFF. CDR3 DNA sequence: TGTGCCAGCAGTTTAGGGGGACTAGCGGGCGGAAACACCGGGGAGCTGTTTTTT.

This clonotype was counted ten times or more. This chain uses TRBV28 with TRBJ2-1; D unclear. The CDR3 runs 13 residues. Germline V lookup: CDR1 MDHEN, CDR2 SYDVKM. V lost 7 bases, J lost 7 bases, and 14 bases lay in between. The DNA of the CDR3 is TGTGCCAGCACCTTTTTGTTTGCGAATGAGCAGTTCTTC. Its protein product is CASTFLFANEQFF.

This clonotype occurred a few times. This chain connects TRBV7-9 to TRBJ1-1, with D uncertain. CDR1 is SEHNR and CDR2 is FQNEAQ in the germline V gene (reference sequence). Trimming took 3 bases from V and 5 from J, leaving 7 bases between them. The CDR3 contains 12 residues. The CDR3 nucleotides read TGTGCCAGCAGCTTTGTAGGAACTGAAGCTTTCTTT. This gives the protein CASSFVGTEAFF.

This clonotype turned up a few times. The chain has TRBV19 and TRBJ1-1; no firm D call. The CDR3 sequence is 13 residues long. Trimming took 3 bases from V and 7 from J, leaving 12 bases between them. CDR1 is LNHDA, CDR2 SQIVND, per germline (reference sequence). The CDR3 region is CASSITPKSEAFF. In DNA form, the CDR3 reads TGTGCCAGTAGTATCACCCCCAAGAGTGAAGCTTTCTTT.

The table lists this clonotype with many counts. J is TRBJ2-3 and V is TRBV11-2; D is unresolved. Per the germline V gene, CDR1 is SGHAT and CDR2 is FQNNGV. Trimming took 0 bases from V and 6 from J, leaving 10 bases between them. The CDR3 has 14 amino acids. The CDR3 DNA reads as TGTGCCAGCAGCTTAGACGGCGCCGGGGATACGCAGTATTTT. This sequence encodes CASSLDGAGDTQYF.

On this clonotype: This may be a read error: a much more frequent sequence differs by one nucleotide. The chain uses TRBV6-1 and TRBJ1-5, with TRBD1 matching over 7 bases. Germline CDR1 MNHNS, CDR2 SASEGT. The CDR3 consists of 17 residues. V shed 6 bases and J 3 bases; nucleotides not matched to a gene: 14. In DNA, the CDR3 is TGTGCCAGCAGCCACGGACAGGCCGCCGATAACAATCAGCCCCAGCATTTT. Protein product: CASSHGQAADNNQPQHF.